This TCR beta chain was found in a study of Graves' ophthalmopathy and Graves' hyperthyroidism. Notes on the study in general: Sensitivity of about 70% and specificity of about 72% were achieved by the model that predicted ophthalmopathy progression. Most clonotypes expanded in thyroid above 0.001 frequency were present in blood too.

Moderate-to-severe activity, with CAS ≥3, NOSPECS ≥4 and duration under 3 months, characterized the donors with ophthalmopathy. The CDR3 spans 10 residues. Germline V gene sequence: CDR1 MNHEY, CDR2 SVGEGT. As for this clonotype: Its target is not known. Sequence at one end of the junction differs from germline and may be a read error.

RNA transcripts served as template for amplifying TCR beta CDR3 sequences. Second-round multiplex PCR followed a first-round RT-PCR using HTBI primers. Using its own MiXCR run on the multiplex PCR reads, TCRdb lists one record per CDR3 protein. This table has about 58,000 distinct CDR3 sequences, roughly half appearing once. This clonotype was obtained from an adult woman with Graves' ophthalmopathy. The chain links TRBV6-2 or TRBV6-3 to TRBJ1-1; TRBD1 aligns across 11 bases. What was sequenced was peripheral blood. This chain's CDR3 is CASSRTGGAF. The DNA for the CDR3 is TGTGCCAGCAGTCGGACAGGGGGCGCCTTT.